This paragraph covers one T cell receptor beta chain sequence. Its target is not known. These data originate in a study of a mutant IDH1 vaccine in newly diagnosed glioma. The junction had 6 bases not matched to a gene; V was cut back by 3 bases and J by 6 bases. The CDR3 has 14 residues. Germline V gene lookup returns CDR1 LNHNV and CDR2 YYDKDF (reference sequence). Assay: immunoSEQ multiplex PCR; the TCRdb copy retains only in-frame clones and omits some. The sample yields under 35,000 clones, under 80% seen once. This sample's time point: week 35, safety follow-up. One vaccine dose held 300 ug of mutant IDH1 20-mer peptide and came with topical imiquimod.

This material consisted of PBMCs, taken from a glioma patient whose treatment included an IDH1 peptide vaccine. This chain uses TRBV15 with TRBJ2-5; 8 bases align to TRBD1. This TCR came from a man between 50 and 59 years old with glioma. The CDR3 region has the DNA TGTGCCACCAGCAGCCCGACAGGGGCGAAGACCCAGTACTTC. Protein sequence: CATSSPTGAKTQYF.